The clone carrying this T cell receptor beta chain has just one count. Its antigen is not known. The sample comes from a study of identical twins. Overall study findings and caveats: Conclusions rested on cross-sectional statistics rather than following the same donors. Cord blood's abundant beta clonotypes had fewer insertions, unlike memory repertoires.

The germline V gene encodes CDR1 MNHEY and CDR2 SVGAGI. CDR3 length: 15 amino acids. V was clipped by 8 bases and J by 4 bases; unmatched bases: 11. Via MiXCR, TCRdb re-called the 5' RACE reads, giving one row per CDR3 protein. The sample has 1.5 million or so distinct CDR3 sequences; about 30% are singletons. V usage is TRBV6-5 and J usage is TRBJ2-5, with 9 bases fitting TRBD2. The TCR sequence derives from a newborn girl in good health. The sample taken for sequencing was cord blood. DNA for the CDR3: TGTGCCAGCCGACACCTAGCGGGAAGAGGAGAGACCCAGTACTTC. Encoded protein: CASRHLAGRGETQYF.